Listed below are T cell receptor beta chains from one sample, sequenced in a study of blood T cell repertoires in COVID-19. Assay: immunoSEQ multiplex PCR; the TCRdb copy retains only in-frame clones and omits some. Among about 190,000 clones, roughly 80% were seen once, and the ten largest hold about 14%. The sequencing sample was made of peripheral blood. These receptors originate from a middle-aged man who had recovered from COVID-19. Each CDR3 is given with its conserved first and last residue. Fields, in order: V gene, clone size, J gene, D gene, CDR3 DNA, CDR3 protein. The D gene is left open where the match is weak. Clone size is given for some rows only: seen once, a few or many times, or a class if the clone is expanded.

TRBV3-1/TRBV3-2,once,TRBJ2-1,.,TGTGCCAGCAGCGGTAGAGGTCTCCTCAATGAGCAGTTCTTC,CASSGRGLLNEQFF
TRBV30,.,TRBJ2-6,TRBD1,TGTGCCTGGAGGGCCGGGACAGGGAGGGGAGGGGACTCTGGGGCCAACGTCCTGACTTTC,CAWRAGTGRGGDSGANVLTF
TRBV6-5,.,TRBJ1-6,TRBD1,TGTGCCAGCAGTTTAAAGACAGGGGGAGGTTCACCCCTCCACTTT,CASSLKTGGGSPLHF
TRBV7-9,few,TRBJ2-1,TRBD2,TGTGCCAGCAGCTTAGCGTCGGGGGGGAATGAGCAGTTCTTC,CASSLASGGNEQFF
TRBV5-4,few,TRBJ2-1,TRBD1,TGTGCCAGCAGCTTCGACAGGGGGGGGTACAATGAGCAGTTCTTC,CASSFDRGGYNEQFF
TRBV15,.,TRBJ2-5,TRBD1,TGTGCCACCAGCAGGGGGACAGGGCGCCCGGAGACCCAGTACTTC,CATSRGTGRPETQYF
TRBV19,.,TRBJ1-5,TRBD1,TGTGCCAGTACCCCCGTCGGAGGGGGCCTGCTTCAGCCCCAGCATTTT,CASTPVGGGLLQPQHF
TRBV9,few,TRBJ1-6,.,TGTGCCAGCAGCGTAGATAGGGCGGGAAATTCACCCCTCCACTTT,CASSVDRAGNSPLHF
TRBV5-5,once,TRBJ1-2,.,TGTGCCAGCAGCCATAGCCCCAGCGAGGCGGATAACTATGGCTACACCTTC,CASSHSPSEADNYGYTF
TRBV18,.,TRBJ1-4,TRBD1,TGTGCCAGCTCACCACCGGGACAGGGTGGTGAAAAACTGTTTTTT,CASSPPGQGGEKLFF
TRBV7-9,.,TRBJ2-3,.,TGTGCCAGCAGCTTTTCCAGCGGGAGCACAGATACGCAGTATTTT,CASSFSSGSTDTQYF
TRBV6-1,once,TRBJ1-5,TRBD1,TGTGCCAGCAGTGAATTAAAGCGGGACAGGGGTGTGTGGCCCCAGCATTTT,CASSELKRDRGVWPQHF
TRBV9,.,TRBJ1-5,TRBD1,TGTGCCAGCAGTTGGACAGGGGAAGGCAATCAGCCCCAGCATTTT,CASSWTGEGNQPQHF
TRBV5-1,.,TRBJ1-2,TRBD1,TGCGCCAGCAGCCCAAGAAGGGGACAGGGGGTCCCTGGCTACACCTTC,CASSPRRGQGVPGYTF
TRBV18,.,TRBJ2-7,TRBD2,TGTGCCAGCTCACCACCCGGGGGGGGTCCTCTCTACGAGCAGTACTTC,CASSPPGGGPLYEQYF
TRBV9,.,TRBJ1-3,TRBD1,TGTGCCAGCAGCGTCACCCTGGGGACAGGGGGCGCGAGAAACACCATATATTTT,CASSVTLGTGGARNTIYF
TRBV4-1,few,TRBJ1-5,TRBD1,TGCGCCAGCAGCCAAGCGGAGACAGGGGGCCTGCCCCAGCATTTT,CASSQAETGGLPQHF
TRBV27,.,TRBJ2-5,TRBD2,TGTGCCAGCAGCCCCGGGGTAGCGGGATTGACACAGTACTTC,CASSPGVAGLTQYF
TRBV5-1,.,TRBJ1-1,.,TGCGCCAGCAGCATGCGGGGCGCAGGCGCTGAAGCTTTCTTT,CASSMRGAGAEAFF
TRBV7-3,once,TRBJ2-1,.,TGTGCCAGCAGCTCCATAGACAATGAGCAGTTCTTC,CASSSIDNEQFF
TRBV4-1,few,TRBJ2-1,TRBD2,TGCGCCAGCAGCCAAGCTAGCGGATCCAATGAGCAGTTCTTC,CASSQASGSNEQFF
TRBV3-1/TRBV3-2,.,TRBJ2-6,TRBD2,TGTGCCAGCAGCCACATACAACTAGCGGGATTTGGGGCCAACGTCCTGACTTTC,CASSHIQLAGFGANVLTF
TRBV24-1,few,TRBJ1-6,TRBD1,TGTGCCACCAGTGACTACTCAAGCGGGACAGGGTGTTCACCCCTCCACTTT,CATSDYSSGTGCSPLHF
TRBV7-9,once,TRBJ1-1,TRBD1,TGTGCCAGCATAAGATCTCCGGGACAGTCGTCGGCTTTCTTT,CASIRSPGQSSAFF
TRBV10-3,.,TRBJ2-2,TRBD2,TGTGCCATCAGTGTAGCGGGAGATAAAACCGGGGAGCTGTTTTTT,CAISVAGDKTGELFF
TRBV27,few,TRBJ2-3,.,TGTGCCAGCAGATCTATACCCCTATTGCAGCAGTATTTT,CASRSIPLLQQYF
TRBV28,.,TRBJ2-1,.,TGTGCCAGCAAATTATCGGGATACAATGAGCAGTTCTTC,CASKLSGYNEQFF
TRBV10-1,.,TRBJ1-3,.,TGCGCCAGCAGAAACAGGAACTCTGGAAACACCATATATTTT,CASRNRNSGNTIYF
TRBV5-1,.,TRBJ1-2,TRBD1,TGCGCCAGCAGCTTGGGGGGACAGGGATCCTCGGGCGGCTACACCTTC,CASSLGGQGSSGGYTF
TRBV6-5,few,TRBJ1-2,.,TGTGCCAGCACGCGGACACTGAGGTATGGCTACACCTTC,CASTRTLRYGYTF
TRBV6-6,.,TRBJ2-3,TRBD2,TGTGCCAGCAGTTTCTCTAGCGGGATCGCAGATACGCAGTATTTT,CASSFSSGIADTQYF
TRBV5-1,few,TRBJ2-7,TRBD2,TGCGCCAGCAGCCCGCCGGGGGGGGCGTCGTACGAGCAGTACTTC,CASSPPGGASYEQYF
TRBV7-3,medium-sized,TRBJ1-6,.,TGTGCCAGCAGCTTAACGGGAGCGAATTACTTGGATTCACCCCTCCACTTT,CASSLTGANYLDSPLHF
TRBV6-5,.,TRBJ2-2,TRBD2,TGTGCCAGTTCGGGACTAGCGGACACCGGGGAGCTGTTTTTT,CASSGLADTGELFF
TRBV29-1,.,TRBJ1-1,.,TGCAGCGTTGGGCAGGAGGGAGTGAACACTGAAGCTTTCTTT,CSVGQEGVNTEAFF
TRBV19,.,TRBJ1-2,.,TGTGCCAGTAGTATCCCACAGGGAAACCTTTATGGCTACACCTTC,CASSIPQGNLYGYTF
TRBV27,.,TRBJ2-7,TRBD1,TGTGCCAGCAGCCGTCGGCCGGGACAGGGGGCCTACGAGCAGTACTTC,CASSRRPGQGAYEQYF
TRBV6-1,.,TRBJ1-6,.,TGTGCCAGCAGTGAGAGGGTATCCTATAATTCACCCCTCCACTTT,CASSERVSYNSPLHF
TRBV6-5,.,TRBJ1-4,.,TGTGCCAGCAGTCTACAGGGAGAAGGTGAAAAACTGTTTTTT,CASSLQGEGEKLFF
TRBV4-1,.,TRBJ2-5,TRBD2,TGCGCCAGCAGCCAAGATCTCCTAGCGGATTACCCCCAAGAGACCCAGTACTTC,CASSQDLLADYPQETQYF
TRBV7-6,.,TRBJ2-1,.,TGTGCCAGCAGCTTAGGCACCGCGGGCATTCAGTTCTTC,CASSLGTAGIQFF
TRBV3-1/TRBV3-2,.,TRBJ2-1,TRBD1,TGTGCCAGCAGCTTCCGGGACAGGGACTACAATGAGCAGTTCTTC,CASSFRDRDYNEQFF
TRBV6-2/TRBV6-3,.,TRBJ1-5,.,TGTGCCAGCAGTTACCTGGACAGCCGATCCAATCAGCCCCAGCATTTT,CASSYLDSRSNQPQHF
TRBV3-1/TRBV3-2,.,TRBJ2-1,TRBD2,TGTGCCAGCAGCCTTCCGGGCGGGAGGGCGCATAATGAGCAGTTCTTC,CASSLPGGRAHNEQFF
TRBV24-1,few,TRBJ2-4,.,TGTGCCACCAGTGATCAGGGGTACATTCAGTACTTC,CATSDQGYIQYF
TRBV6-5,few,TRBJ2-7,.,TGTGCCAGCAGTTCTGGAGGCTCCCGAAGGCAGTACTTC,CASSSGGSRRQYF
TRBV23-1,.,TRBJ2-7,.,TGCGCCAGCAGTCAATCGAACAGGGCGCTTTTAAACTTC,CASSQSNRALLNF
TRBV5-1,.,TRBJ2-7,.,TGCGCCAGCAGCTTGGGCGGTAGCTCCTACGAGCAGTACTTC,CASSLGGSSYEQYF
TRBV28,few,TRBJ2-1,.,TGTGCCAGCAGGCCAGCAGCCAGGCGGGGCCTCTACAATGAGCAGTTCTTC,CASRPAARRGLYNEQFF
TRBV29-1,.,TRBJ2-3,TRBD2,TGCAGCGTCGCCGGGACTAGCGGGAGAAGAGGGGATACGCAGTATTTT,CSVAGTSGRRGDTQYF
TRBV9,.,TRBJ2-7,.,TGTGCCAGCAGCCCGCTTTGGTACGAGGGCGAGCAGTACTTC,CASSPLWYEGEQYF